The 6 T cell receptor beta chains listed next were all sequenced from one sample in a study of blood T cell repertoires in COVID-19. Data came from immunoSEQ multiplex PCR; TCRdb stores just in-frame clones and leaves some out. The repertoire holds about 140,000 clones, with about 87% as singletons. What was sequenced was peripheral blood. Receptor source: a woman between 50 and 59 years old with acute or convalescent COVID-19.

V is TRBV15 and J is TRBJ1-2; tentative D call: TRBD1 (6 bases). This CDR3 has 15 residues. Deletions cut 3 bases from V and 2 bases from J, with 13 bases between. The V gene's germline CDR1 is LNHNV and CDR2 YYDKDF (reference sequence). The CDR3 sequence is CATSRGTKPNYGYTF. For the CDR3, the DNA is TGTGCCACCAGCAGGGGGACAAAGCCGAACTATGGCTACACCTTC.

This clone was recorded once. This chain joins TRBV6-4 and TRBJ2-2; 8 nucleotides line up with TRBD1. The CDR3 is 15 amino acids. Germline trimming cut 5 bases from V and 4 bases from J; bases unmatched to any gene: 6. Germline V lookup: CDR1 MRHNA, CDR2 SNTAGT. CDR3 nucleotides: TGTGCCAGCAGTTCGGACAGGGCGGGCACCGGGGAGCTGTTTTTT. As protein: CASSSDRAGTGELFF.

The CDR3, as DNA: TGTGCCTGGAAGGGACAGGGTCTCCGATTTTCCTACGAGCAGTACTTC. Residues: CAWKGQGLRFSYEQYF. This sequence joins TRBV30 and TRBJ2-7; 9 nucleotides align to TRBD1. This CDR3 is built from 16 residues. The V gene end was trimmed by 4 bases and the J gene end by 1 base; junction bases not matched to a gene: 11. The V gene's germline CDR1 is GTSNPN and CDR2 SVGIG (reference sequence).

This clone was observed a handful of times. This chain joins TRBV7-2 and TRBJ2-3; maybe TRBD1 (6 bases). Per germline, CDR1 SGHTA and CDR2 FQGNSA. V lost 4 bases, J lost 2 bases, and 13 bases lay in between. The CDR3 contains 15 residues. In DNA form, the CDR3 reads TGTGCCAGCAGCTCACAGGGCGGCCACACAGATACGCAGTATTTT. It yields the protein CASSSQGGHTDTQYF. The full variable domain, its missing parts supplied by reference TRBV7-2 and TRBJ2-3, is GAGVSQSPSNKVTEKGKDVELRCDPISGHTALYWYRQSLGQGLEFLIYFQGNSAPDKSGLPSDRFSAERTGGSVSTLTIQRTQQEDSAVYLCASSSQGGHTDTQYFGPGTRLTVL.

The J gene is TRBJ2-3, the V gene TRBV4-2; TRBD2 aligns across 11 bases. CDR1 is LGHNA, CDR2 YNFKEQ, per germline. The CDR3 runs 16 residues. J lost 2 bases, V lost 3 bases, and 4 bases had no gene match. The CDR3 nucleotides read TGTGCCAGCAGCCATGGGACTAGCGGCTTCACAGATACGCAGTATTTT. Translating gives CASSHGTSGFTDTQYF.

V gene TRBV11-3 combines with J gene TRBJ2-1; possible D gene TRBD1, 6 bases. This CDR3 is built from 15 residues. The V end lost 5 bases, the J end lost 5 bases, and 16 bases lay between the germline ends. In germline, CDR1 is SGHNT, CDR2 YENEEA. The CDR3 protein is CASSPGQFGDNEQFF. Here the CDR3 DNA reads TGTGCCAGCAGCCCCGGACAGTTTGGAGACAATGAGCAGTTCTTC.